The text below deals with one T cell receptor (beta chain). The antigen remains unidentified. The sequenced cases were selected for having the highest brain T cell transcript signatures. Pre-surgery treatment included at least one anti-epileptic drug. The sample originates from a study of brain T cells in children with intractable seizures. Study-wide findings and caveats: Pre-surgery blood may have been undersampled, hiding some clones.

V lost 0 bases and J 2 bases, leaving 11 bases between the germline ends. Germline CDR1 LGHNA, CDR2 YSLEER. The CDR3 totals 16 residues. Produced via immunoSEQ multiplex PCR; TCRdb's table is partial and in-frame only. The repertoire includes fewer than 150,000 clones, 90% to 95% of them detected once, and 3.8% sits in the top ten. The TCR sequence derives from a boy under two years old with hemimegalencephaly and intractable seizures. The chain is built from TRBV4-3 and TRBJ2-1, with D possibly being TRBD2 (5 bases). The sample consisted of peripheral blood, taken at surgery. The CDR3 nucleotides read TGCGCCAGCAGCCAAGAAGCAGCGGCCACCTACAATGAGCAGTTCTTC. Its protein product is CASSQEAAATYNEQFF.